This T cell receptor (beta chain) is drawn from a study of prognosis after radiotherapy for stage I lung cancer. The study, taken as a whole, reports: After stereotactic body radiation therapy, median unique TCR clones were 6,000 to 7,500, down from about 10,000.

This clonotype was observed at least ten times. Its matching antigen is unknown. The CDR3 is 15 residues long. V shed 1 base, J shed 1 base, and the junction held 1 base outside the gene matches. CDR1 KGHDR and CDR2 SFDVKD come from the germline V gene. Two-round multiplex PCR amplified TCR beta CDR3 from genomic DNA. Primers were specific to each TRBV and TRBJ gene in first-round PCR. TCRdb passed the multiplex PCR reads through MiXCR, listing each CDR3 protein once. The table has 20,000 or so distinct CDR3 sequences, around two fifths seen once. J is TRBJ2-7 and V is TRBV24-1; TRBD1 aligns across 9 bases. The sequence came from a donor of 50 years or more with non-small cell lung cancer. The source was PBMCs, collected before or after stereotactic body radiation therapy (not recorded which). Here the CDR3 DNA reads TGTGCCACCAGTGATTTCGGGACAGGGTCCTACGAGCAGTACTTC. Amino acid sequence: CATSDFGTGSYEQYF.